This T cell receptor (beta chain) appears in the sequencing data of a study of technical replicates of blood from a handful of donors (dated by TCRdb to about 2017). The method behind the library was the immunoSEQ multiplex PCR assay. TCRdb holds this immuneACCESS table with in-frame rearrangements only. Some clones are missing; in checked studies, unresolved V genes explain under half, and the rest has no known cause. The sample profile shows 50,000 to 70,000 clones; approximately 92% of them were found once. Roughly 4.3% of the sample is taken by the ten largest. Note on this clone: Its antigen is still unknown. Base qualities are not provided; no much larger clone lies one nucleotide away.

V and J are truncated by 10 bases and 12 bases respectively, leaving an intervening sequence of 25 bases. Taken from cysteine to phenylalanine, the CDR3 has 15 residues. Left in the record is the CDR3 DNA by itself, 45 bases read in frame from the first base. The germline V gene yields ENHRY for CDR1 and SYGVKD for CDR2. The receptor was isolated from a human donor in good health. Some clones in this sample may be carry-over from other donors' samples. Material: PBMCs. This chain is built from TRBV10-3 and TRBJ1-6; TRBD1 might be the D gene, on 5 matching bases. Here is the DNA: TGTGCCACCCGGGAGGAGGCGCGGGGGGTCGGACCCCTCCACTTT. It codes for CATREEARGVGPLHF.